One sample yielded the 17 T cell receptor beta chains listed below, sequenced in a study of blood T cell repertoires in COVID-19. Measured with immunoSEQ multiplex PCR; TCRdb has only the in-frame clones, and not every one. This table has about 230,000 clones, more than 75% appearing once. Sequencing was done on a sample of peripheral blood. All receptors derive from a man aged 45 to 65 with COVID-19, enrolled during active disease.

The gene calls are TRBV5-1 and TRBJ2-7; TRBD1 aligns across 7 bases. CDR1 SGHRS and CDR2 YFSETQ come from the germline V gene. The length of the CDR3 is 13 residues. Trimming took 1 base from V and 6 from J; bases not matched to a gene: 4. CDR3 sequence (DNA): TGCGCCAGCAGCTTGCTGACAGGGACCGAGCAGTACTTC. Amino acids: CASSLLTGTEQYF. Complete variable domain (other parts from reference TRBV5-1 and TRBJ2-7): KAGVTQTPRYLIKTRGQQVTLSCSPISGHRSVSWYQQTPGQGLQFLFEYFSETQRNKGNFPGRFSGRQFSNSRSEMNVSTLELGDSALYLCASSLLTGTEQYFGPGTRLTVT.

The J gene is TRBJ2-1, the V gene TRBV3-1 (or the pseudogene TRBV3-2); D uncertain. The length of the CDR3 is 13 residues. Germline V gives CDR1 LGHDT, CDR2 YNNKEL (reference sequence). V dropped 3 bases and J dropped 5 bases, with 8 bases sitting between them. The CDR3 DNA is TGTGCCAGCAGCCACGGCGGTGACAATGAGCAGTTCTTC. Translated: CASSHGGDNEQFF.

The genes are TRBV9 and TRBJ2-1; tentatively, D is TRBD2 (7 bases). Between the trimmed V and J ends, which lost 0 bases and 5 bases, there was a span of 15 bases. The CDR3 sequence is 16 residues long. Germline V gene data show CDR1 as SGDLS and CDR2 as YYNGEE. DNA for the CDR3: TGTGCCAGCAGCGTAGTAACCGGGGGGCGGAACAATGAGCAGTTCTTC. This sequence encodes CASSVVTGGRNNEQFF.

This clone was recorded only once. The CDR3 here is CASSVTSSGGVTDTQYF. CDR3 DNA: TGTGCCAGCAGCGTAACGTCTAGCGGGGGTGTAACAGATACGCAGTATTTT. The rearrangement joins TRBV9 to TRBJ2-3, with TRBD2 identical over 10 bases. The CDR3 sequence is 17 residues long. V was clipped by 1 base and J by 3 bases; unmatched bases: 8. Germline CDR1 SGDLS, CDR2 YYNGEE.

As DNA, the CDR3 is TGTGCCAGTAGTATCGGACAGATGAATCAGCCCCAGCATTTT. It encodes CASSIGQMNQPQHF. This chain uses TRBV19 with TRBJ1-5; perhaps TRBD1 as D (6 bases). The V end was cut by 3 bases, the J end by 4 bases, with 10 bases between. Germline V lookup: CDR1 LNHDA, CDR2 SQIVND (reference sequence). The CDR3 consists of 14 residues.

The chain links TRBV4-1 to TRBJ2-6; TRBD1 matches at 8 bases. Losses at the gene ends were 3 bases for V and 0 bases for J; bases not matched to a gene: 7. Per germline, CDR1 MGHRA and CDR2 YSYEKL. The CDR3 contains 18 residues. As DNA, the CDR3 is TGCGCCAGCAGCCAGTTAGGGACAGGTCGCTCTGGGGCCAACGTCCTGACTTTC. Translation: CASSQLGTGRSGANVLTF.

V usage is TRBV11-3 and J usage is TRBJ1-1; no firm D call. CDR3 size: 12 residues. CDR1 SGHNT and CDR2 YENEEA come from the germline V gene. V was pared by 5 bases and J by 5 bases, with 9 bases between. The CDR3 protein is CASSKAGTEAFF. For the CDR3, the DNA is TGTGCCAGCAGCAAAGCGGGGACTGAAGCTTTCTTT.

This chain uses TRBV7-2 with TRBJ2-7, with D unclear. The germline V and J ends were trimmed by 0 bases and 2 bases, with 8 bases remaining between them. The CDR3 is 14 amino acids. Germline CDR1 SGHTA, CDR2 FQGNSA. CDR3 DNA: TGTGCCAGCAGCTTAGCGCCGAGAGCCTACGAGCAGTACTTC. Translating gives CASSLAPRAYEQYF.

The V and J genes are TRBV30 and TRBJ2-1, with D unresolved. The CDR3 totals 12 residues. V was shortened by 0 bases and J by 9 bases, with 9 bases between the two germline ends. The V gene's germline CDR1 is GTSNPN and CDR2 SVGIG (reference sequence). Here the CDR3 reads CAWSVLSGEQFF. CDR3 nucleotide sequence: TGTGCCTGGAGTGTACTTAGTGGTGAGCAGTTCTTC.

J is TRBJ2-5 and V is TRBV5-4, with TRBD2 identical over 8 bases. The V segment lost 0 bases and the J segment 5 bases; nucleotides outside the gene matches: 6. Germline loops: CDR1 SGHNT, CDR2 YYREEE (reference sequence). The CDR3 is 15 residues long. The DNA for the CDR3 is TGTGCCAGCAGCTTGGGGGTTAGCGGGGATGAGACCCAGTACTTC. As protein: CASSLGVSGDETQYF.

This chain connects TRBV27 to TRBJ1-2; TRBD1 aligns across 7 bases. The CDR3 is made up of 12 amino acids. Germline CDR1 reads MNHEY; CDR2 reads SMNVEV (reference sequence). Germline trimming cut 8 bases from V and 7 bases from J; bases unmatched to any gene: 7. CDR3 sequence reads: CASGGTASGYTF. CDR3 in DNA: TGTGCCAGCGGGGGGACAGCGTCTGGCTACACCTTC.

The CDR3 DNA is TGTGCCAGCAGCTTGGCCGACAGGACCTCCTATAATTCACCCCTCCACTTT. This sequence encodes CASSLADRTSYNSPLHF. The gene calls are TRBV5-4 and TRBJ1-6, with a possible D match to TRBD1 (6 bases). From germline, CDR1 is SGHNT and CDR2 YYREEE (reference sequence). There are 17 residues in the CDR3. V lost 0 bases and J lost 0, with 10 bases in between.

The V and J genes are TRBV6-5 and TRBJ2-1; D unclear. CDR3 length: 12 amino acids. Trimming pared 6 bases from V and 10 bases from J, leaving 13 bases between. Germline V lookup: CDR1 MNHEY, CDR2 SVGAGI. Here the CDR3 reads CASRQGMREQFF. CDR3 sequence (DNA): TGTGCCAGCAGACAAGGTATGAGGGAGCAGTTCTTC.

The V and J genes are TRBV3-1 (or the pseudogene TRBV3-2) and TRBJ1-2; D gene uncertain. The germline V and J ends were trimmed by 1 base and 2 bases, with 8 bases remaining between them. The length of the CDR3 is 14 residues. Germline assignment: CDR1 LGHDT and CDR2 YNNKEL (reference sequence). The CDR3 sequence is CASSQVEGNYGYTF. DNA for the CDR3: TGTGCCAGCAGCCAAGTCGAGGGAAACTATGGCTACACCTTC.

This clone was seen once. V usage is TRBV20-1 and J usage is TRBJ2-1, with 13 bases aligning to TRBD2. The length of the CDR3 is 16 residues. Germline values: CDR1 DFQATT, CDR2 SNEGSKA (reference sequence). J lost 8 bases, V lost 3 bases, and 10 bases had no gene match. CDR3 in amino acids: CSASRGRLAGGDEQFF. The CDR3 DNA reads as TGCAGTGCTAGTCGGGGGAGACTAGCGGGAGGTGATGAGCAGTTCTTC.

The chain combines TRBV3-1 (or the pseudogene TRBV3-2) with TRBJ1-1; no reliable D call. The CDR3 covers 13 residues. The germline CDR1 and CDR2 sequences are LGHDT and YNNKEL (reference sequence). Trimming took off 4 bases at V and 8 bases at J, with 14 bases between the two ends. CDR3 sequence: CASSLSQSVEAFF. The CDR3 nucleotides are TGTGCCAGCAGCCTCTCCCAGAGCGTAGAAGCTTTCTTT.

This chain links TRBV18 with TRBJ1-3, with D possibly TRBD1 on 6 matching bases. Trimming removed 3 bases from V and 5 bases from J, with 11 bases in between. The CDR3 has 14 amino acids. Per germline, CDR1 KGHSH and CDR2 LQKENI. DNA for the CDR3: TGTGCCAGCTCACCGACAGGAGAAAGAAACACCATATATTTT. This encodes CASSPTGERNTIYF.